The clone carrying this TCR beta chain was counted once. This specimen comes from a study of blood T cell repertoires in COVID-19. Study overall: The United States, Italy and Spain provided the acute and convalescent COVID-19 samples.

Clones were read by immunoSEQ multiplex PCR, and TCRdb kept only the in-frame ones, dropping some. The sample has fewer than 250,000 clones, about four fifths seen once. From germline, CDR1 is SGHAT and CDR2 FQNNGV. V dropped 5 bases and J dropped 5; count of bases not matched to a gene: 14. CDR3 length: 16 residues. Recruitment covered about two dozen US areas and drew participants whose ages spanned about 18 to 89 years. A PCR-confirmed or clinician-diagnosed COVID-19 case had contacted exposed participants within 2 weeks of entry. The sequenced sample was PBMCs or T cells enriched from blood (not recorded which). The receptor was isolated from a woman in her forties or fifties who had been exposed to COVID-19. V usage is TRBV11-2 and J usage is TRBJ1-2; TRBD1 agrees at 7 bases. Here the CDR3 DNA reads TGTGCCAGCAGCCCCGGAGCCGGGACAGCCCTATATGGCTACACCTTC. Protein product: CASSPGAGTALYGYTF. Together with reference TRBV11-2 and TRBJ1-2, the CDR3 gives the full variable domain: EAGVAQSPRYKIIEKRQSVAFWCNPISGHATLYWYQQILGQGPKLLIQFQNNGVVDDSQLPKDRFSAERLKGVDSTLKIQPAKLEDSAVYLCASSPGAGTALYGYTFGSGTRLTVV.